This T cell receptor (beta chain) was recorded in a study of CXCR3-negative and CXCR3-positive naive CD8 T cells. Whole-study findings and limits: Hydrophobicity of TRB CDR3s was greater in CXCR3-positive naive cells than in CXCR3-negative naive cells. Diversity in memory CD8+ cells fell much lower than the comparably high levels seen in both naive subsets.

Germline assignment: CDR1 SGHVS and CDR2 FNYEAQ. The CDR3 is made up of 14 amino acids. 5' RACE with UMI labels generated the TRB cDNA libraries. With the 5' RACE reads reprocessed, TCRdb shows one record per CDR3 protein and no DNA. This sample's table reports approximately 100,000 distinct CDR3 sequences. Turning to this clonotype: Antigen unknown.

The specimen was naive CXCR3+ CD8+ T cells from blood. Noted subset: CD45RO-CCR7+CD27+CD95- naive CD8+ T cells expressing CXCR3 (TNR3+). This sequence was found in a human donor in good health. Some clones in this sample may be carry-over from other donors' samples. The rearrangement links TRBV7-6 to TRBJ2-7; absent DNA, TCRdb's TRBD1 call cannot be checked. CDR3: CASSPTSDRHEQYF.